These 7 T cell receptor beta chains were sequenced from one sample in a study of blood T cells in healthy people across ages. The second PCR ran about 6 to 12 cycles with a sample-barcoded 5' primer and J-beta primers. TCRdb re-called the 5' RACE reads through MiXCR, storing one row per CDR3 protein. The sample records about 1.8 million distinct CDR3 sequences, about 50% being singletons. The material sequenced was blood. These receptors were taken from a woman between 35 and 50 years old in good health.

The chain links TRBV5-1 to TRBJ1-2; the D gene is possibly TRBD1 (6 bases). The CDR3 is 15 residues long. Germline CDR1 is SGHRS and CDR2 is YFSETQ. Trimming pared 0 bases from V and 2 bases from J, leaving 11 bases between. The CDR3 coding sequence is TGCGCCAGCAGCTTGGTTGGGACATTCAACTATGGCTACACCTTC. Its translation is CASSLVGTFNYGYTF.

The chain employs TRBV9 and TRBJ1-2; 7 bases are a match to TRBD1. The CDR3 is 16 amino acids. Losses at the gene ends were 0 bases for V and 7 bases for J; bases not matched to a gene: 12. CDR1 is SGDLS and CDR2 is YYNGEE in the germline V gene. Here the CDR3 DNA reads TGTGCCAGCAGCGTAGATTCGAGACAGGGTGGCGGTGGCTACACCTTC. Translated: CASSVDSRQGGGGYTF.

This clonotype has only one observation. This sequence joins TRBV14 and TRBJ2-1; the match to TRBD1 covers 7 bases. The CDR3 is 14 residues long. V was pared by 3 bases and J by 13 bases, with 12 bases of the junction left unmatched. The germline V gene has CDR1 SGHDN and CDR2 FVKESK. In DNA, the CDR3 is TGTGCCAGCAGCCAGTTACAGGGGAAAGAGACCCAGTTCTTC. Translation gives CASSQLQGKETQFF.

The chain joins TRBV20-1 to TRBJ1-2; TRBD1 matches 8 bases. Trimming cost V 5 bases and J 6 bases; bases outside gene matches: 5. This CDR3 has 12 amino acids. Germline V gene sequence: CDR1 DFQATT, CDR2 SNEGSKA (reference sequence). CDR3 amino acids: CSAPQGAHGYTF. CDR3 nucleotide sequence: TGCAGTGCTCCGCAGGGGGCCCATGGCTACACCTTC.

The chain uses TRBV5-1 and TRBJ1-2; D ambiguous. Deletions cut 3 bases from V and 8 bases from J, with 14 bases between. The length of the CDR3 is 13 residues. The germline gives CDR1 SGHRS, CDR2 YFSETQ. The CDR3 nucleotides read TGCGCCAGCAGCTATACAGCCTCCGGGGGCTACACCTTC. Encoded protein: CASSYTASGGYTF. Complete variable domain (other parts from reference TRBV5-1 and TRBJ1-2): KAGVTQTPRYLIKTRGQQVTLSCSPISGHRSVSWYQQTPGQGLQFLFEYFSETQRNKGNFPGRFSGRQFSNSRSEMNVSTLELGDSALYLCASSYTASGGYTFGSGTRLTVV.

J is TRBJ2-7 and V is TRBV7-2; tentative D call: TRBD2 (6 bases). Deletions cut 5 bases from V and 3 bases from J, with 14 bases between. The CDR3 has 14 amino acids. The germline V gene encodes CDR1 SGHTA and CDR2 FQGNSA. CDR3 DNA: TGTGCCAGCAGCCTGAGACTAGGGATCTACGAGCAGTACTTC. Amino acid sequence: CASSLRLGIYEQYF.

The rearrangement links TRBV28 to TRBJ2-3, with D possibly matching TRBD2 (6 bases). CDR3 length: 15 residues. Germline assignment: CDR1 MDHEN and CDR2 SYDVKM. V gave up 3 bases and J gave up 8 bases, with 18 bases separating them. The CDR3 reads CASSLIAGTVGTQYF. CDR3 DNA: TGTGCCAGCAGTTTGATCGCAGGGACTGTCGGTACGCAGTATTTT.